This T cell receptor beta chain stems from a study of PD-1 and CTLA-4 blockade in melanoma. Only in-frame clones appear in the TCRdb table, and some are missing; sequencing was by immunoSEQ multiplex PCR. There are 10,000 or so clones in the sample; about four fifths occur only once, and under 35% lies in the top ten. V lost 5 bases and J lost 4, with 10 bases in between. The germline gives CDR1 MNHEY, CDR2 SVGAGI. The CDR3 has 13 amino acids. This TCR was sampled from a human donor with melanoma. The J gene is TRBJ2-3, the V gene TRBV6-5, with a weak D call TRBD1 (6 bases). This specimen consisted of CD8+ T cells from peripheral blood, obtained from a patient given anti-PD-1 treatment. The CDR3 loop is CASSPTGSDTQYF. For the CDR3, the DNA is TGTGCCAGCAGTCCTACAGGGTCAGATACGCAGTATTTT.